These 26 T cell receptor beta chains share one sample of origin, sequenced in a study of identical twins' blood T cells (dated by TCRdb to 2012 to 2014). Library creation used 5' RACE. Sequencing took place on an Illumina Genome Analyzer IIx. TCRdb redid the processing of the public reads, applying fastp at Q25 and MiXCR, and retained in-frame beta chains. Rows merge per CDR3 protein into single entries with the most common DNA and genes. The sample yields a few hundred thousand distinct CDR3 sequences; over 25% were counted once. The top ten hold 5.5% to 7% of the sample. The sequenced sample consisted of PBMCs. The receptors derive from a woman aged 18 to 55 in good health.

Concerning this clonotype: A much larger clone differs by one base, so this may be a read error. V usage is TRBV10-3 and J usage is TRBJ2-2; D gene ambiguous. The CDR3 contains 12 residues. CDR1 is ENHRY and CDR2 is SYGVKD in the germline V gene. The V gene lost 11 bases and the J gene lost 6 bases, with 13 bases spanning the gap. The CDR3, as DNA: TGTGCCGTCACAGCGACCCCCGGGGAGCTGTTTTTT. As protein: CAVTATPGELFF.

V is TRBV20-1 and J is TRBJ2-7; a weak D match, TRBD2 (6 bases). V was cut by 4 bases and J by 5 bases, with 21 bases left in between. The length of the CDR3 is 15 residues. Germline V gene data show CDR1 as DFQATT and CDR2 as SNEGSKA (reference sequence). The CDR3 here is CSATPSSALPNEQYF. The CDR3 DNA sequence: TGCAGTGCTACCCCTTCTAGCGCGCTTCCCAACGAGCAGTACTTC.

The table lists this clonotype with a count of one. This sequence joins TRBV7-2 and TRBJ2-3; maybe TRBD2 (6 bases). Germline V gene lookup returns CDR1 SGHTA and CDR2 FQGNSA. This CDR3 is 17 amino acids long. V shed 4 bases and J shed 2 bases, with 19 bases lying between them. The CDR3 loop is CASSYRRLARLTDTQYF. The CDR3, as DNA: TGTGCCAGCAGCTACCGTAGGCTAGCGAGACTCACAGATACGCAGTATTTT.

The rearrangement links TRBV20-1 to TRBJ1-6; D is uncertain. The CDR3 is made up of 14 amino acids. CDR1 and CDR2 (germline): DFQATT, SNEGSKA (reference sequence). V lost 0 bases, J lost 10 bases, and 13 bases lay in between. As DNA, the CDR3 is TGCAGTGCTAGAGAGCTCCAGGACCAATCACCCCTCCACTTT. Its protein is CSARELQDQSPLHF.

V gene TRBV29-1 combines with J gene TRBJ1-1; 8 bases align to TRBD1. V shed 8 bases, J shed 4 bases, and the junction held 9 bases outside the gene matches. CDR3 length: 13 residues. Germline lookup yields CDR1 SQVTM and CDR2 ANQGSEA. Here the CDR3 reads CSISDRGFTEAFF. The CDR3, as DNA: TGCAGCATCAGCGACAGGGGTTTCACTGAAGCTTTCTTT. The full variable domain, with the rest looked up from reference TRBV29-1 and TRBJ1-1, is SAVISQKPSRDICQRGTSLTIQCQVDSQVTMMFWYRQQPGQSLTLIATANQGSEATYESGFVIDKFPISRPNLTFSTLTVSNMSPEDSSIYLCSISDRGFTEAFFGQGTRLTVV.

The chain couples TRBV19 to TRBJ2-3, with D unresolved. The CDR3 length is 13 residues. Germline assignment: CDR1 LNHDA and CDR2 SQIVND (reference sequence). Trimming removed 3 bases at V and 3 bases at J, with 7 bases between. The CDR3 DNA follows: TGTGCCAGTAGTATGTGGAGAACAGATACGCAGTATTTT. Amino acid sequence: CASSMWRTDTQYF. The variable domain in full, with the rest retrieved from reference TRBV19 and TRBJ2-3, is DGGITQSPKYLFRKEGQNVTLSCEQNLNHDAMYWYRQDPGQGLRLIYYSQIVNDFQKGDIAEGYSVSREKKESFPLTVTSAQKNPTAFYLCASSMWRTDTQYFGPGTRLTVL.

This clonotype was observed a few times. CDR3 region: CASSRGPEGNQPQHF. The CDR3 DNA follows: TGTGCCAGCAGCCGGGGACCGGAAGGCAATCAGCCCCAGCATTTT. The chain has TRBV13 and TRBJ1-5; maybe TRBD1 (5 bases). Trimming cost V 5 bases and J 2 bases, with 13 bases left between them. This CDR3 region has 15 residues. Germline V CDR1 and CDR2: PRHDT, FYEKMQ (reference sequence).

This chain links TRBV13 with TRBJ2-3; 9 nucleotides agree with TRBD2. The V gene's germline CDR1 is PRHDT and CDR2 FYEKMQ (reference sequence). The CDR3 contains 12 residues. V was clipped by 5 bases and J by 11 bases; unmatched bases: 5. CDR3 nucleotides: TGTGCCAGCAGCCTGCGACTAGCGGAGCAGTATTTT. This gives the protein CASSLRLAEQYF.

The rearrangement uses TRBV7-9 and TRBJ1-2; D is uncertain. The CDR3 loop spans 16 amino acids. V dropped 4 bases and J dropped 2 bases, with 17 bases sitting between them. Germline-derived CDR1 and CDR2 are SEHNR and FQNEAQ (reference sequence). CDR3 nucleotides: TGTGCCAGCAGCTCATCCGCCGATAAAATGAACTATGGCTACACCTTC. It translates to CASSSSADKMNYGYTF.

The sample holds many counts of this clonotype. J is TRBJ1-2 and V is TRBV20-1; 8 positions agree with TRBD1. The germline V gene has CDR1 DFQATT and CDR2 SNEGSKA (reference sequence). The junction had 6 bases not matched to a gene; V was cut back by 1 base and J by 5 bases. This CDR3 is built from 14 residues. The CDR3 DNA is TGCAGTGCTAGAGCCGGCGGGACAGGATATGGCTACACCTTC. Amino acids: CSARAGGTGYGYTF.

Regarding this clonotype: The junction shows a germline mismatch at one end, possibly a read error. The J gene is TRBJ1-3, the V gene TRBV27; D unresolved. CDR3 length: 15 residues. From germline, CDR1 is MNHEY and CDR2 SMNVEV (reference sequence). CDR3 nucleotide sequence: TGTGCCAGCAGTCCGACCAGAGCCCCTGGAAACACCGTATATTTT. Its translation: CASSPTRAPGNTVYF.

A few counts support this clonotype. V usage is TRBV20-1 and J usage is TRBJ2-3, with D uncertain. Trimming stripped 3 bases from V and 5 bases from J, with 6 bases between. CDR3 size: 11 residues. Germline V CDR1 and CDR2: DFQATT, SNEGSKA (reference sequence). The CDR3 bases are TGCAGTGCTAGTGTAAGAGATACGCAGTATTTT. It specifies CSASVRDTQYF.

This clonotype showed up many times. The chain links TRBV7-2 to TRBJ1-1, with D possibly being TRBD1 (5 bases). Germline assignment: CDR1 SGHTA and CDR2 FQGNSA. Trimming took 4 bases from V and 1 from J, leaving 7 bases between them. The CDR3 covers 13 residues. CDR3 in amino acids: CASSSDRNTEAFF. The CDR3, as DNA: TGTGCCAGCAGCTCAGACAGGAACACTGAAGCTTTCTTT.

This clonotype came up a few times. The chain employs TRBV29-1 and TRBJ1-3; D may be TRBD1 (6 bases). Trimming left V 4 bases short and J 3 bases short, with 16 bases between. The germline V gene encodes CDR1 SQVTM and CDR2 ANQGSEA. The CDR3 has 15 amino acids. CDR3 coding DNA: TGCAGCGTTGTCGGAGGGGGAGTCTTTGGAAACACCATATATTTT. Amino acid sequence: CSVVGGGVFGNTIYF.

This clonotype was detected a few times. The genes are TRBV20-1 and TRBJ2-3, with D possibly TRBD2 on 6 matching bases. Deletions cut 0 bases from V and 9 bases from J, with 10 bases between. The germline V gene encodes CDR1 DFQATT and CDR2 SNEGSKA (reference sequence). The CDR3 runs to 12 residues. DNA for the CDR3: TGCAGTGCTAGAGATCCAGCGGGCACGCAGTATTTT. Translation: CSARDPAGTQYF.

This clonotype was observed at least ten times. The chain uses TRBV25-1 and TRBJ2-5, with 8 bases that match TRBD2. The length of the CDR3 is 15 residues. Germline CDR1 MGHDK, CDR2 SYGVNS. V shed 3 bases and J 2 bases; nucleotides not matched to a gene: 5. This chain's CDR3 is CASSEVLAVQETQYF. The CDR3, as DNA: TGTGCCAGCAGTGAGGTACTAGCGGTTCAAGAGACCCAGTACTTC.

The chain has TRBV29-1 and TRBJ1-1; 7 bases agree with TRBD1. The V gene end was trimmed by 7 bases and the J gene end by 3 bases; junction bases not matched to a gene: 11. CDR3 length: 14 amino acids. Germline V gives CDR1 SQVTM, CDR2 ANQGSEA. The CDR3 nucleotides read TGCAGCGGGGTGACAGGGCAGGTTTACACTGAAGCTTTCTTT. The encoded protein is CSGVTGQVYTEAFF.

This chain connects TRBV27 to TRBJ1-2, with D perhaps matching TRBD1 (5 bases). The CDR3 is 16 amino acids. Trimming shortened V by 2 bases and J by 2 bases, and 15 bases separated the two germline ends. Germline loops: CDR1 MNHEY, CDR2 SMNVEV (reference sequence). This chain's CDR3 is CASSLRQTDRNYGYTF. DNA of the CDR3: TGTGCCAGCAGTTTACGACAAACCGACAGAAACTATGGCTACACCTTC.

In the case of this clonotype: This may be a read error, as it is one base from a much larger clone. The chain has TRBV11-2 and TRBJ2-7; D is ambiguous. Germline CDR1 is SGHAT and CDR2 is FQNNGV. The CDR3 length is 15 residues. The CDR3 sequence is CASSLDRGTFGEQCF. The CDR3 coding sequence is TGTGCCAGCAGCTTAGATCGAGGCACCTTCGGCGAGCAGTGCTTC.

This clonotype was seen more than once but under ten times. The rearrangement uses TRBV7-8 and TRBJ1-1, with TRBD1 as a possible D gene (5 bases). Trimming cost V 7 bases and J 1 base, with 19 bases left between them. There are 16 residues in the CDR3. Germline CDR1 SGHVS, CDR2 FQNEAQ. The CDR3: CASIPDIGVRNTEAFF. The CDR3 nucleotides read TGTGCCAGCATCCCGGACATCGGGGTCAGGAACACTGAAGCTTTCTTT.

Only a few counts were recorded for this clonotype. The chain combines TRBV7-2 with TRBJ2-7; 8 bases align to TRBD2. Per germline, CDR1 SGHTA and CDR2 FQGNSA. The J segment lost 2 bases and the V segment lost 5 bases, leaving 5 bases of the junction unmatched. This CDR3 spans 14 amino acids. The CDR3 region has the DNA TGTGCCAGCAGCCTCACTAGCGGACCCTACGAGCAGTACTTC. This codes for CASSLTSGPYEQYF.

The genes are TRBV28 and TRBJ1-2; D is unresolved. Germline CDR1 and CDR2: MDHEN and SYDVKM. The CDR3 runs 14 residues. V dropped 2 bases and J dropped 2 bases, with 9 bases sitting between them. The CDR3 sequence: CASSLSGPNYGYTF. The CDR3 DNA sequence: TGTGCCAGCAGTTTAAGCGGTCCAAACTATGGCTACACCTTC.

This clonotype was seen a few times. This rearrangement joins TRBV5-1 to TRBJ2-5, with D hard to call. The CDR3 loop spans 15 amino acids. Germline lookup yields CDR1 SGHRS and CDR2 YFSETQ. The ends were cut back, 2 bases at V and 2 bases at J, with 13 bases in the middle. CDR3 loop: CASSFGPPPQETQYF. The CDR3 nucleotides are TGCGCCAGCAGCTTTGGCCCCCCTCCACAAGAGACCCAGTACTTC.

This chain links TRBV5-1 with TRBJ1-1; the D is unclear. Trimming removed 0 bases at V and 7 bases at J, with 7 bases between. The CDR3 totals 12 residues. Germline CDR1 SGHRS, CDR2 YFSETQ. The DNA of the CDR3 is TGCGCCAGCAGCTTGGATGGTAATGAAGCTTTCTTT. Its protein is CASSLDGNEAFF. The variable domain in full, completed from reference TRBV5-1 and TRBJ1-1, reads KAGVTQTPRYLIKTRGQQVTLSCSPISGHRSVSWYQQTPGQGLQFLFEYFSETQRNKGNFPGRFSGRQFSNSRSEMNVSTLELGDSALYLCASSLDGNEAFFGQGTRLTVV.

CDR3 residues: CASSEWGGWAFF. In nucleotides, the CDR3 is TGTGCCAGCAGTGAGTGGGGTGGATGGGCTTTCTTT. The chain employs TRBV25-1 and TRBJ1-1; no clear D gene. The V gene's germline CDR1 is MGHDK and CDR2 SYGVNS. V was pared by 3 bases and J by 11 bases, with 13 bases between. The CDR3 length is 12 residues.

This clonotype came up a few times. The chain is built from TRBV7-9 and TRBJ2-1, with TRBD2 as a possible D gene (5 bases). The CDR3 has 14 amino acids. The germline V and J ends were trimmed by 4 bases and 3 bases, with 10 bases remaining between them. Looked up from germline, CDR1 is SEHNR and CDR2 is FQNEAQ (reference sequence). The CDR3 region is CASSYSANYNEQFF. The CDR3 DNA sequence: TGTGCCAGCAGCTATAGCGCGAACTACAATGAGCAGTTCTTC.